Below are 11 T cell receptor beta chains sequenced from a single sample in a study of blood T cell repertoires in COVID-19. Libraries were prepared by immunoSEQ multiplex PCR; TCRdb keeps only in-frame clonotypes and omits some of them. The top ten hold about 1.3% of the sample, which has some 230,000 clones, roughly 80% seen once. The sample taken for sequencing was PBMCs or T cells enriched from blood (not recorded which). The receptors shown here come from a woman aged 40 to 49 with acute COVID-19.

The DNA of the CDR3 is TGTGCCAGCACCCCCCGGACAGGGGGTTTTTCCGGGGAGCTGTTTTTT. It translates to CASTPRTGGFSGELFF. This sequence joins TRBV27 and TRBJ2-2; TRBD1 matches 10 bases. This CDR3 has 16 amino acids. The trim removed 7 bases at V and 6 bases at J, leaving 11 bases unmatched. Germline-derived CDR1 and CDR2 are MNHEY and SMNVEV (reference sequence).

The CDR3 bases are TGTGCCAGCAGCTCGGGACAGGCTAACACTGAAGCTTTCTTT. Translated: CASSSGQANTEAFF. The chain links TRBV4-2 to TRBJ1-1; 8 positions match TRBD1. CDR3 size: 14 residues. In germline, CDR1 is LGHNA, CDR2 YNFKEQ. With 5 bases clipped from V and 2 bases from J, the junction kept 4 bases outside the gene matches.

The chain combines TRBV10-2 with TRBJ1-6, with a possible D match to TRBD1 (6 bases). The CDR3 is made up of 15 amino acids. CDR1 WSHSY and CDR2 SAAADI come from the germline V gene. Trimming shortened V by 3 bases and J by 6 bases, and 12 bases separated the two germline ends. The CDR3 DNA reads TGCGCCAGCAGTGAAGGGGGATTACTTAATTCACCCCTCCACTTT. Residues: CASSEGGLLNSPLHF.

The chain carries TRBV28 and TRBJ1-5; 8 positions agree with TRBD1. J lost 3 bases, V lost 10 bases, and 11 bases had no gene match. This CDR3 has 15 residues. Germline CDR1 and CDR2: MDHEN and SYDVKM. The CDR3 DNA reads TGTGCCACCAAAAAGGACAGGGTAGACAATCAGCCCCAGCATTTT. Translating gives CATKKDRVDNQPQHF.

V gene TRBV5-4 combines with J gene TRBJ2-7; 7 positions agree with TRBD1. The CDR3 spans 17 residues. Trimming removed 3 bases from V and 3 bases from J; junction bases left unmatched: 15. Germline CDR1 reads SGHNT; CDR2 reads YYREEE (reference sequence). The CDR3 DNA reads as TGTGCCAGCAGCTCTTCAGTTTCCCGGGACAGCCGCTACGAGCAGTACTTC. Amino acid sequence: CASSSSVSRDSRYEQYF.

V usage is TRBV6-1 and J usage is TRBJ2-7; the D gene is possibly TRBD1 (6 bases). Germline V lookup: CDR1 MNHNS, CDR2 SASEGT. The CDR3 extends over 12 amino acids. V lost 3 bases and J 4 bases, leaving 7 bases between the germline ends. DNA of the CDR3: TGTGCCAGCAGTGACAGGGGTTACGAGCAGTACTTC. Translated: CASSDRGYEQYF.

V is TRBV11-2 and J is TRBJ2-7; D remains ambiguous. The germline V gene has CDR1 SGHAT and CDR2 FQNNGV. This CDR3 is 15 amino acids long. V gave up 5 bases and J gave up 3 bases, with 17 bases separating them. The CDR3 nucleotides are TGTGCCAGCAGCCCCGGTGCGGTGCCGGTCTACGAGCAGTACTTC. Amino acids: CASSPGAVPVYEQYF.

The chain uses TRBV2 and TRBJ1-1; 8 nucleotides align to TRBD1. The germline V gene has CDR1 SNHLY and CDR2 FYNNEI. The CDR3 has 15 amino acids. J was trimmed by 3 bases and V by 5 bases; bases with no gene match: 8. In DNA, the CDR3 is TGTGCCAGCAGTTGGACAGGGTTTAGAGACACTGAAGCTTTCTTT. Its protein is CASSWTGFRDTEAFF.

CDR3 region: CASSRSTGTSGGAYNEQFF. CDR3 DNA: TGTGCCAGCAGTCGTAGCACCGGGACTAGCGGGGGGGCCTACAATGAGCAGTTCTTC. This chain joins TRBV11-2 and TRBJ2-1; 16 bases match TRBD2. With V trimmed by 6 bases and J by 2 bases, 10 bases remained unmatched. This CDR3 contains 19 residues. CDR1 is SGHAT, CDR2 FQNNGV, per germline.

This clone was picked up a small number of times. This chain joins TRBV5-1 and TRBJ1-1; 8 nucleotides line up with TRBD1. V was pared by 4 bases and J by 5 bases, with 10 bases of the junction left unmatched. This CDR3 is built from 15 residues. The germline gives CDR1 SGHRS, CDR2 YFSETQ. CDR3 amino acids: CASSIQTGVGTEAFF. CDR3 bases: TGCGCCAGCAGCATTCAGACAGGGGTCGGGACTGAAGCTTTCTTT.

The chain uses TRBV3-1 (or the pseudogene TRBV3-2) and TRBJ2-5; possibly TRBD2 for D (6 bases). Trimming shortened V by 9 bases and J by 12 bases, and 20 bases separated the two germline ends. Germline assignment: CDR1 LGHDT and CDR2 YNNKEL (reference sequence). The CDR3 is 12 amino acids. The CDR3, as DNA: TGTGCCAGTGCGGAGGGTCTAACGACGAAGTACTTC. It is translated as CASAEGLTTKYF.